Shown below are 27 T cell receptor beta chains from a single sample sequenced in a study of prognosis after radiotherapy for stage I lung cancer. Multiplex PCR in two rounds served to amplify TCR beta CDR3 from genomic DNA. First-round PCR employed TRBV- and TRBJ-specific primers for each gene. TCRdb re-analysed the multiplex PCR reads in MiXCR, keeping a single row per CDR3 protein. The table has some 56,000 distinct CDR3 sequences, roughly 29% seen once. Here the sequenced sample was PBMCs, taken before or after stereotactic body radiation therapy (not recorded which). These receptors were obtained from a donor aged 50 or older with non-small cell lung cancer.

This clonotype was observed at least ten times. The chain links TRBV7-9 to TRBJ1-4; D not resolved. From germline, CDR1 is SEHNR and CDR2 FQNEAQ (reference sequence). Trimming left V 3 bases short and J 8 bases short, with 4 bases between. The CDR3 is 11 amino acids. The CDR3 region has the DNA TGTGCCAGCAGCTTTTCGGAAAAACTGTTTTTT. This encodes CASSFSEKLFF.

Note on this clonotype: A read error may account for a junction end that differs from germline. The chain couples TRBV5-5 to TRBJ2-1; D is unclear. The germline V gene encodes CDR1 SGHKS and CDR2 YYEKEE (reference sequence). The CDR3 is 15 residues long. CDR3 bases: TGTGCAAGCAGCTTGATGGTCAGCACATACAATGAGCAGTTCTTC. It codes for CASSLMVSTYNEQFF.

The table lists this clonotype with many counts. The CDR3 coding sequence is TGTGCCAGCAGCTTTACGGGCCACCAGGGGCAGCCCCAGCATTTT. Its translation: CASSFTGHQGQPQHF. The rearrangement links TRBV7-2 to TRBJ1-5; tentatively, D is TRBD1 (6 bases). This CDR3 comprises 15 residues. Trimming removed 3 bases at V and 7 bases at J, with 16 bases between. Germline V gene sequence: CDR1 SGHTA, CDR2 FQGNSA.

In its sample, this clonotype is medium-sized (0.01 to 0.1%). V usage is TRBV30 and J usage is TRBJ1-6, with D perhaps matching TRBD1 (5 bases). V was clipped by 5 bases and J by 6 bases, with 11 bases between them. The germline V gene encodes CDR1 GTSNPN and CDR2 SVGIG (reference sequence). The CDR3 is made up of 13 amino acids. In nucleotides, the CDR3 is TGTGCCTGGCAGAGGGGAGTTAATTCACCCCTCCACTTT. This translates into CAWQRGVNSPLHF. Together with reference TRBV30 and TRBJ1-6, the CDR3 gives the full variable domain: SQTIHQWPATLVQPVGSPLSLECTVEGTSNPNLYWYRQAAGRGLQLLFYSVGIGQISSEVPQNLSASRPQDRQFILSSKKLLLSDSGFYLCAWQRGVNSPLHFGNGTRLTVT.

The CDR3 sequence is CASSDARQRQGENIQYF. The CDR3 DNA follows: TGTGCCAGCAGTGATGCGCGTCAGAGGCAGGGAGAAAACATTCAGTACTTC. The chain employs TRBV6-2 or TRBV6-3 and TRBJ2-4; either TRBD1 or TRBD2 may supply D (5 bases each). Germline V gene data show CDR1 as MNHEY and CDR2 as SVGEGT. The CDR3 has 17 residues. V was pared by 5 bases and J by 5 bases, with 22 bases between.

To note about this clonotype: A far more abundant clone sits one base away, making this likely a read error. The chain has TRBV7-9 and TRBJ2-7; perhaps TRBD1 as D (6 bases). The J call may be faulty, since TRBJ1-2 better matches the DNA end. Germline CDR1 and CDR2: SEHNR and FQNEAQ (reference sequence). The CDR3 extends over 15 amino acids. The CDR3 DNA sequence: TGTGCCAGCAGCTTAGCGCGGGGGCGCACTTATGTCTACACCTTC. Translating gives CASSLARGRTYVYTF.

The CDR3: CATSRDIVGFYEQFF. DNA of the CDR3: TGTGCCACCAGCAGAGATATTGTTGGATTTTATGAGCAGTTCTTC. The V call is TRBV15, the J call TRBJ2-1; D uncertain. Per germline, CDR1 LNHNV and CDR2 YYDKDF (reference sequence). The ends were cut back, 0 bases at V and 8 bases at J, with 14 bases in the middle. The CDR3 is 15 residues long.

The CDR3 nucleotides are TGTGCCAGCGGTCCAACCCCGTGCCCCCTCCACTTT. Its protein product is CASGPTPCPLHF. The chain joins TRBV6-2 or TRBV6-3 to TRBJ1-6; D is undetermined. V was cut by 8 bases and J by 13 bases, with 15 bases left in between. Germline CDR1 is MNHEY and CDR2 is SVGEGT. The CDR3 sequence is 12 residues long.

With respect to this clonotype: One end of the junction is discordant with germline, which a read error may explain. V usage is TRBV6-5 and J usage is TRBJ1-3, with D possibly TRBD1 on 5 matching bases. Germline V gives CDR1 MNHEY, CDR2 SVGAGI. This CDR3 contains 14 residues. The CDR3 loop reads CTSSSVQARNTIYF. CDR3 bases: TGTACCAGCAGTTCGGTACAGGCTCGAAACACCATATATTTT.

This clonotype appeared many times. The J gene is TRBJ1-4, the V gene TRBV20-1; tentative D call: TRBD1 (6 bases). CDR1 and CDR2 from the germline V gene are DFQATT and SNEGSKA (reference sequence). The CDR3 consists of 14 residues. V shed 1 base and J shed 0 bases, with 6 bases lying between them. The CDR3 nucleotides are TGCAGTGCTAGAGGACAGGCAACTAATGAAAAACTGTTTTTT. It specifies CSARGQATNEKLFF.

Note on this clonotype: A single base is all that separates this from a far larger clone, so a read error is likely. This sequence joins TRBV7-2 and TRBJ2-1; the D gene is possibly TRBD2 (5 bases). Germline lookup yields CDR1 SGHTA and CDR2 FQGNSA. CDR3 size: 14 residues. CDR3 nucleotides: TGTGCCAGCAGTAATCCGGGAAGATACAATGAGCGGTTCTTC. Translating it yields CASSNPGRYNERFF.

This clonotype was seen more than once but under ten times. A much larger clone lies one base from this, so it may be a read error. CDR3 sequence: CASSMRAGGLGQPQHF. The CDR3 region has the DNA TGTGCCAGCAGCATGAGGGCAGGGGGCCTGGGACAGCCCCAGCATTTT. The chain carries TRBV7-8 and TRBJ1-5; TRBD1 matches 8 bases. Germline values: CDR1 SGHVS, CDR2 FQNEAQ. V lost 5 bases and J lost 7; bases outside the gene matches: 13. CDR3 size: 16 residues.

This chain joins TRBV6-2 or TRBV6-3 and TRBJ1-5; D not resolved. The CDR3 runs 15 residues. V lost 5 bases and J 3 bases, leaving 14 bases between the germline ends. Looked up from germline, CDR1 is MNHEY and CDR2 is SVGEGT. The CDR3 reads CASSAQQGSNQPQHF. The CDR3 DNA sequence: TGTGCCAGCAGTGCCCAACAAGGATCCAATCAGCCCCAGCATTTT.

This clonotype was recorded at least ten times. This chain joins TRBV6-1 and TRBJ1-3; TRBD1 agrees at 9 bases. V was clipped by 7 bases and J by 3 bases; unmatched bases: 13. The CDR3 is 17 residues long. The germline V gene encodes CDR1 MNHNS and CDR2 SASEGT. The CDR3 nucleotides are TGTGCCAGCAATACCTTTATGGACAGGGGCAATGGAAACACCATATATTTT. Its protein is CASNTFMDRGNGNTIYF.

This clonotype was counted at least ten times. This rearrangement joins TRBV3-1 to TRBJ1-1; D remains unclear. V was shortened by 4 bases and J by 6 bases, with 6 bases between the two germline ends. In germline, CDR1 is LGHDT, CDR2 YNNKEL (reference sequence). The CDR3 spans 11 residues. The CDR3 sequence: CASSLGSEAFF. The DNA for the CDR3 is TGTGCCAGCAGCCTAGGTTCTGAAGCTTTCTTT.

In its sample, this clonotype was seen many times. V is TRBV20-1 and J is TRBJ1-4, with 7 bases identical to TRBD1. This CDR3 is built from 13 residues. Trimming removed 6 bases from V and 5 bases from J; junction bases left unmatched: 6. CDR1 and CDR2 (germline): DFQATT, SNEGSKA (reference sequence). The DNA for the CDR3 is TGCAGTGCCTTGACAGGGACCAATGAAAAACTGTTTTTT. This encodes CSALTGTNEKLFF.

Concerning this clonotype: A far more abundant clone sits one base away, making this likely a read error. V usage is TRBV6-4 and J usage is TRBJ1-2, with D unresolved. V lost 6 bases to trimming and J lost 4 bases, with 21 bases between them. Germline CDR1 MRHNA, CDR2 SNTAGT. CDR3 length equals 16 residues. CDR3 sequence: CASSLSASVQFYGYTF. As DNA, the CDR3 is TGTGCCAGCAGCCTCAGTGCCTCTGTACAGTTCTATGGCTACACCTTC.

This clonotype was picked up many times. The rearrangement links TRBV28 to TRBJ2-2, with 7 bases lining up with TRBD1. The CDR3 has 15 residues. CDR1 is MDHEN, CDR2 SYDVKM, per germline. The junction had 5 bases not matched to a gene; V was cut back by 7 bases and J by 0 bases. The CDR3 coding sequence is TGTGCCAGCACCTCGACAGGGACGAACACCGGGGAGCTGTTTTTT. It encodes CASTSTGTNTGELFF.

This clonotype was detected ten times or more. This rearrangement joins TRBV19 to TRBJ1-2, with 7 positions matching TRBD1. The CDR3 runs 13 residues. V dropped 8 bases and J dropped 7; count of bases not matched to a gene: 10. The V gene's germline CDR1 is LNHDA and CDR2 SQIVND (reference sequence). CDR3 sequence (DNA): TGTGCCAGTGCCGGGACAGACCTCTCTGGCTACACCTTC. Translating gives CASAGTDLSGYTF.

About this clonotype: A clone one base away is much larger, so this may be a read error. The V gene is TRBV6-1, the J gene TRBJ1-2, with TRBD1 matching over 10 bases. The CDR3 runs to 13 residues. CDR1 and CDR2 from the germline V gene are MNHNS and SASEGT. This CDR3 reads CSSGRDRGYGYTF. Written as DNA, the CDR3 is TGTTCCAGCGGCCGGGACAGGGGCTATGGCTACACCTTC.

This clonotype was counted ten times or more. The chain recombines TRBV29-1 with TRBJ1-4; 7 bases align to TRBD1. The CDR3 is 14 amino acids. Germline values: CDR1 SQVTM, CDR2 ANQGSEA. V shed 7 bases and J 0 bases; nucleotides not matched to a gene: 5. CDR3 sequence: CSATDRSTNEKLFF. CDR3 in DNA: TGCAGCGCGACGGACAGGTCAACTAATGAAAAACTGTTTTTT.

This clonotype was picked up many times. This sequence joins TRBV5-1 and TRBJ1-6, with TRBD1 identical over 10 bases. This CDR3 contains 15 residues. Looked up from germline, CDR1 is SGHRS and CDR2 is YFSETQ. The V segment lost 3 bases and the J segment 9 bases; nucleotides outside the gene matches: 6. DNA for the CDR3: TGCGCCAGCAGCTCGACAGGGGGCGCGTCTTCACCCCTCCACTTT. Translating gives CASSSTGGASSPLHF.

With regard to this clonotype: This likely came from a read error, as a far larger clone is one base away. The V call is TRBV6-9, the J call TRBJ2-3, with 8 nucleotides matching TRBD1. J was trimmed by 1 base and V by 7 bases; bases with no gene match: 19. Germline V CDR1 and CDR2: MNHGY, SVAAGI. The CDR3 totals 19 residues. The CDR3 sequence is CASIYSYSDRGKGTDTQYF. The CDR3 DNA reads TGTGCCAGCATTTACTCCTACTCCGACAGGGGAAAGGGCACAGATACGCAGTATTTT.

This clonotype came up many times. V is TRBV5-6 and J is TRBJ2-7; TRBD1 agrees at 10 bases. Looked up from germline, CDR1 is SGHDT and CDR2 is YYEEEE. Trimming removed 4 bases from V and 7 bases from J; junction bases left unmatched: 8. This CDR3 has 14 amino acids. The CDR3 nucleotides are TGTGCCAGCAGCATAGGGACAGGGGCTCGAGAGCAGTACTTC. Its protein product is CASSIGTGAREQYF.

The genes are TRBV6-2 or TRBV6-3 and TRBJ1-1; 8 nucleotides match TRBD1. Trimming took 2 bases from V and 6 from J; bases not matched to a gene: 5. The CDR3 is 14 amino acids. Looked up from germline, CDR1 is MNHEY and CDR2 is SVGEGT. CDR3 loop: CASSYRQGLAEAFF. The DNA of the CDR3 is TGTGCCAGCAGTTACAGACAGGGGTTGGCTGAAGCTTTCTTT.

This clonotype came up a few times. CDR3 coding DNA: TGTGCCAGCTCACCCAGGGCGGGGGGCGCCGCCCAGCCCCAGCATTTT. Encoded protein: CASSPRAGGAAQPQHF. The V gene is TRBV18, the J gene TRBJ1-5, with a tentative D call TRBD1 (6 bases). Germline-derived CDR1 and CDR2 are KGHSH and LQKENI. Trimming left V 3 bases short and J 7 bases short, with 19 bases between. The CDR3 spans 16 residues.

This clonotype was counted ten times or more. This chain links TRBV5-1 with TRBJ2-7, with D unclear. Germline CDR1 is SGHRS and CDR2 is YFSETQ. The germline V and J ends were trimmed by 3 bases and 5 bases, with 12 bases remaining between them. The CDR3 is made up of 13 amino acids. The CDR3 sequence is CASSSEGRNEQYF. CDR3 sequence (DNA): TGCGCCAGCAGCTCCGAAGGGCGGAACGAGCAGTACTTC.